This TCR beta chain was identified in a study of T cell changes during pregnancy in multiple sclerosis. Here immunoSEQ multiplex PCR was the method, and the copy in TCRdb shows in-frame clones only, minus some. The sample consists of around 42,000 clones, around 90% of them appearing once. This clone was seen once. The sample carries other DNA sequences with the same CDR3. V dropped 4 bases and J dropped 1; count of bases not matched to a gene: 5. Germline CDR1 is MNHEY and CDR2 is SMNVEV (reference sequence). CDR3 length: 15 residues. The clonotype originates from a female donor in good health, enrolled as a control in a pregnancy study. This material consisted of CD4+ T cells from peripheral blood mononuclear cells, taken in the second trimester of pregnancy. The chain combines TRBV27 with TRBJ2-3, with TRBD1 matching 7 bases. Written as DNA, the CDR3 is TGTGCCAGCAGTTCGTCCGGACAGGGCACAGATACGCAGTATTTT. Encoded protein: CASSSSGQGTDTQYF.